The clone carrying this T cell receptor (beta chain) was found a few times. Its specificity is not known. Deletions cut 4 bases from V and 3 bases from J, with 8 bases between. CDR3 length: 12 residues. Germline V lookup: CDR1 SGHRS, CDR2 YFSETQ. Of the isolated RNA, all was reverse transcribed, and so the sequenced material was expressed TCRB transcripts. Sequencing produced, on average, approximately 1.01 million reads for the stem cell-like memory T cell samples. Assay used: immunoSEQ multiplex PCR; TCRdb lists only in-frame clones, some missing. The sample lists approximately 27,000 clones; 49% were seen once. This sample is drawn from a study of beta chain features in type 1 diabetes. Study information: Age, gender and cell yields were alike across patients and healthy donors. Study-wide points: A moderate, significant TCRB CDR3 shortening appeared in type 1 diabetes across four CD4+ subsets.

A sort by CD45RO/CCR7/CD25/CD127/CD95/CD27 yielded CD4+ naive, central memory, regulatory and stem cell-like memory cells. The clonotype comes from a man between 25 and 39 years old with type 1 diabetes. The chain has TRBV5-1 and TRBJ2-7, with D possibly matching TRBD1 (5 bases). Input material: stem cell memory CD4+ T cells from blood. The CDR3: CASSKGHYEQYF. In nucleotides, the CDR3 is TGCGCCAGCAGCAAGGGGCACTACGAGCAGTACTTC.